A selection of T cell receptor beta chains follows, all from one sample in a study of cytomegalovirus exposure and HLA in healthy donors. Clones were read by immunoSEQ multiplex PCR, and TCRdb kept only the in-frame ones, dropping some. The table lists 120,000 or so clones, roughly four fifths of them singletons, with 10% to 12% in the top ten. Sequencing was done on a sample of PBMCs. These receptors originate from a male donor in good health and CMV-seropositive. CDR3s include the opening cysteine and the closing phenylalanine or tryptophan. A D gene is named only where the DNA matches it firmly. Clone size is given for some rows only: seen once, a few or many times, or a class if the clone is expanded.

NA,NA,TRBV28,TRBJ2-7,CASSLPENRGEQYF,TGTGCCAGCAGTTTGCCGGAGAACCGGGGCGAGCAGTACTTC
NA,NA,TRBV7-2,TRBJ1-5,CASSPRDLGGNQPQHF,TGTGCCAGCAGCCCCCGGGACCTGGGAGGTAATCAGCCCCAGCATTTT
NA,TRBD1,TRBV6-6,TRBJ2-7,CASRMTGGYYEQYF,TGTGCCAGCAGGATGACAGGGGGCTACTACGAGCAGTACTTC
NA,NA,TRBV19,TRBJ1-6,CASSATGRNSPLHF,TGTGCCAGTAGTGCGACAGGTCGTAATTCACCCCTCCACTTT
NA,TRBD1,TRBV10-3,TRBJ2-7,CAISRQGYEQYF,TGTGCCATCAGCCGACAGGGCTACGAGCAGTACTTC
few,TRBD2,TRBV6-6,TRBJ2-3,CASTYKAGAFTDTQYF,TGTGCCAGCACCTATAAAGCGGGGGCCTTCACAGATACGCAGTATTTT
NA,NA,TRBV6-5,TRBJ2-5,CASGAAGGQYF,TGTGCCAGCGGAGCGGCAGGGGGGCAGTACTTC
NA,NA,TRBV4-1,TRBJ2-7,CASSQASF,TGCGCCAGCAGCCAAGCTTCGTTC
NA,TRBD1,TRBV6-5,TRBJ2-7,CASSLTGTGVYEQYF,TGTGCCAGCAGTCTTACCGGGACAGGGGTCTACGAGCAGTACTTC
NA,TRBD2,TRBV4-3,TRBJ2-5,CASSQVMWTSGSSVEQYF,TGCGCCAGCAGCCAAGTTATGTGGACTAGCGGGAGTTCGGTTGAGCAGTACTTC
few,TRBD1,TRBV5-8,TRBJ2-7,CASSRGTGREFSYEQYF,TGTGCCAGCAGCCGAGGGACAGGGAGGGAATTCTCCTACGAGCAGTACTTC
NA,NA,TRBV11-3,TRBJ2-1,CASSVTQGNEQFF,TGTGCCAGCAGCGTCACACAGGGCAATGAGCAGTTCTTC
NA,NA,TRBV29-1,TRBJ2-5,CSVELLRLPSGETQYF,TGCAGCGTTGAACTATTACGACTACCCAGCGGAGAGACCCAGTACTTC
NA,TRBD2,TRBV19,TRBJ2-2,CASSERLAGSYGELFF,TGTGCCAGTAGTGAGAGACTAGCGGGTTCGTATGGGGAGCTGTTTTTT
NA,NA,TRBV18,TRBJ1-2,CASSLFHATLGLDGYTF,TGTGCCAGCTCACTATTCCATGCTACTTTGGGACTTGATGGCTACACCTTC